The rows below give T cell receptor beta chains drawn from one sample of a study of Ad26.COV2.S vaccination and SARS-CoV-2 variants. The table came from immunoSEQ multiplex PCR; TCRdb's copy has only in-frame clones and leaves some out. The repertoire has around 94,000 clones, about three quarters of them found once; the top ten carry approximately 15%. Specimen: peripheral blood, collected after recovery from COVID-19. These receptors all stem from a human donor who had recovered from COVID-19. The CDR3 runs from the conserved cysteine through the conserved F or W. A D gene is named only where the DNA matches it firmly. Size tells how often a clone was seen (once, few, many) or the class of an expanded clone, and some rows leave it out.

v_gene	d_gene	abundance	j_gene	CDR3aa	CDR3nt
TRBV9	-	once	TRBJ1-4	CASSVEGNGGEKLFF	TGTGCCAGCAGCGTAGAGGGGAATGGCGGTGAAAAACTGTTTTTT
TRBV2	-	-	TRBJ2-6	CASSVLGNVLTF	TGTGCCAGCAGTGTTTTAGGAAACGTCCTGACTTTC
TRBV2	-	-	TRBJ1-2	CASAKDINGYGYTF	TGTGCCAGCGCTAAAGACATCAACGGGTATGGCTACACCTTC
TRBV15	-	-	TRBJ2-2	CATSRDLGVAGELFF	TGTGCCACCAGCAGAGATTTAGGGGTAGCCGGGGAGCTGTTTTTT
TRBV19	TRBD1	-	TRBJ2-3	CASSIRGRGTDTQYF	TGTGCCAGTAGTATTAGGGGCAGGGGGACAGATACGCAGTATTTT
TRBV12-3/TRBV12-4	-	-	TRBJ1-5	CASSRGIEPQHF	TGTGCCAGCAGCCGAGGGATTGAGCCCCAGCATTTT
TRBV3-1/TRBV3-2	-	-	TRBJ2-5	CASSQDRRKETQYF	TGTGCCAGCAGCCAAGACCGCCGGAAAGAGACCCAGTACTTC
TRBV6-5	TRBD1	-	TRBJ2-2	CASSWTGTAGELFF	TGTGCCAGCAGTTGGACAGGGACCGCCGGGGAGCTGTTTTTT
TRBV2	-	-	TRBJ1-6	CASSVAPENSPLHF	TGTGCCAGCAGTGTCGCGCCGGAAAATTCACCCCTCCACTTT
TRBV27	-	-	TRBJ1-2	CANPYGYGYTF	TGTGCCAACCCTTACGGCTATGGCTACACCTTC
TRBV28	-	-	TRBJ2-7	CASSPDQAYSYEQYF	TGTGCCAGCAGTCCCGACCAGGCTTACTCCTACGAGCAGTACTTC
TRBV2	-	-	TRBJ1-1	CASSPPATEAFF	TGTGCCAGCAGTCCACCAGCGACTGAAGCTTTCTTT
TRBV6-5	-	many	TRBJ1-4	CASSYSQRGEKLFF	TGTGCCAGCAGTTACTCGCAGCGGGGTGAAAAACTGTTTTTT
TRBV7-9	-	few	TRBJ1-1	CASSFGRDLNTEAFF	TGTGCCAGCAGCTTCGGGAGGGACTTGAACACTGAAGCTTTCTTT
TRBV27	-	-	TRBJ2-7	CASSPYTTGRTYEQYF	TGTGCCAGCAGTCCGTACACAACTGGACGGACCTACGAGCAGTACTTC
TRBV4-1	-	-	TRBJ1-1	CASSHPSLYTEAFF	TGCGCCAGCAGCCACCCATCCCTATACACTGAAGCTTTCTTT
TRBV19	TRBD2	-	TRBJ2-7	CASSVSGAFRDEQYF	TGTGCCAGTAGTGTAAGCGGGGCCTTTCGGGACGAGCAGTACTTC
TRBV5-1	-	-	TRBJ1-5	CASSLYPRAPLGNQPQHF	TGCGCCAGCAGCTTGTACCCCCGGGCCCCCCTAGGGAATCAGCCCCAGCATTTT